This section outlines one T cell receptor (beta chain) sequence together with its context. These data belong to a study of T cells in narcolepsy. Measured with immunoSEQ multiplex PCR; TCRdb has only the in-frame clones, and not every one. The repertoire consists of some 29,000 clones, with about 90% occurring once and the leading ten covering approximately 1%. This TCR derives from a human donor in good health. The specimen was memory (CD45RA-) CD4+ T cells from blood.

CDR3 in amino acids: CASRLREWGEAFF. As DNA, the CDR3 is TGTGCCAGTCGCCTTAGAGAGTGGGGTGAAGCTTTCTTT. This sequence joins TRBV19 and TRBJ1-1; no firm D call. V lost 8 bases, J lost 7 bases, and 17 bases lay in between. CDR3 length equals 13 residues. Germline values: CDR1 LNHDA, CDR2 SQIVND (reference sequence).